This TCR beta chain was recorded in a study of OX40 agonist ivuxolimab in advanced cancers. Autoimmune disease history or systemic immunosuppression was exclusionary. Sequencing used immunoSEQ multiplex PCR; TCRdb keeps in-frame clones, though not all of them. Of about 73,000 clones in the sample, around nine tenths are singletons; the top ten hold approximately 0.7%. Points on this clone: What it recognizes is unknown.

The V and J ends lost 0 bases and 5 bases respectively, with 8 bases between them. This CDR3 has 13 residues. Looked up from germline, CDR1 is MNHNY and CDR2 is SVGAGI (reference sequence). General observations from the study: Averaging showed that CD8+ T cells had more expanded clones than CD4+ did. Within 6 weeks, CD4+ and CD8+ blood T cells expanded clonally at 0.1 to 3.0 mg/kg.

The chain carries TRBV6-6 and TRBJ2-7; D possibly corresponds to TRBD2 (5 bases). The origin of this receptor is an adult with an advanced solid tumor such as melanoma, head and neck, liver or kidney cancer. The sample in question was CD4+ or CD8+ T cells sorted from blood, obtained in a trial of the OX40 agonist ivuxolimab. The CDR3: CASSYSSGNEQYF. The CDR3 DNA follows: TGTGCCAGCAGTTACTCGTCGGGGAACGAGCAGTACTTC.